This TCR beta chain was identified in a study of CD8 T cells in Susac syndrome. Germline lookup yields CDR1 SEHNR and CDR2 FQNEAQ (reference sequence). The CDR3 runs to 15 residues. V shed 0 bases and J shed 8 bases, with 15 bases lying between them. An amount of RNA that ranged from roughly 0.45 to 1 ug was reverse transcribed with random hexamers. It was immunoSEQ multiplex PCR that amplified TCR beta CDR3 across 54 Vbeta and 13 Jbeta. TCRdb fed the immunoSEQ multiplex PCR reads into MiXCR, producing one record per CDR3 protein. In the table there are some 77,000 distinct CDR3 sequences, 93% of which are singletons.

This TCR came from a human donor with Susac syndrome. Sequencing was done on a sample of CD4+ T cells from PBMCs. The rearrangement joins TRBV7-9 to TRBJ2-3; D tentatively reads TRBD1 or TRBD2 (5 bases each). DNA of the CDR3: TGTGCCAGCAGCTTAGCCGTCCCCGTGGGGACTACGCAGTATTTT. Protein sequence: CASSLAVPVGTTQYF.